The present entry profiles one T cell receptor beta chain with its context. In the original workflow: The assay estimated nucleated cells by amplifying reference gene primers. TCRdb's copy holds only in-frame clones and misses some; the assay was immunoSEQ multiplex PCR. D and trimming come from the DNA, and the V and J calls and clone size come from that table. Altogether under 200,000 clones are present, 84% being singletons, with the ten largest covering around 7%. This specimen belongs to a study of blood T cell repertoires in COVID-19. V lost 0 bases and J 7 bases, leaving 10 bases between the germline ends. Per the germline V gene, CDR1 is SGDLS and CDR2 is YYNGEE. The CDR3 runs 14 residues. Resolution of symptoms, clearance, or two negative PCRs was present in recovered Cohort 3 donors.

The chain uses TRBV9 and TRBJ2-2; the D is unclear. Sequenced sample: PBMCs or T cells enriched from blood (not recorded which). The source is a man in his fifties who had recovered from COVID-19. The CDR3 coding sequence is TGTGCCAGCAGCGTAGCTACGGGTTACGGGGAGCTGTTTTTT. This codes for CASSVATGYGELFF.